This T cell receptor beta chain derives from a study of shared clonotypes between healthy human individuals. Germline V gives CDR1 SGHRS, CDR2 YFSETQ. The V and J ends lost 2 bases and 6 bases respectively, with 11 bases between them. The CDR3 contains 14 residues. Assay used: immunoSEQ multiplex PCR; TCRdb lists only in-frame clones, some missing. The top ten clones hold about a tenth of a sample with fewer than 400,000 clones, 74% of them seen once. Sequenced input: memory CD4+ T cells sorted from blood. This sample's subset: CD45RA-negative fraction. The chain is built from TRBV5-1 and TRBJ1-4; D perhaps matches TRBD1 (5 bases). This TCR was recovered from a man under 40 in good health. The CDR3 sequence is CASSLGLGDEKLFF. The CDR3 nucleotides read TGCGCCAGCAGCTTAGGGCTAGGGGATGAAAAACTGTTTTTT.